What follows are 12 T cell receptor beta chains derived from one specimen sequenced in a study of control samples from healthy donors and cancer patients. TCRdb keeps only in-frame clones here, not all; method: immunoSEQ multiplex PCR. The sample contains 140,000 to 150,000 clones, 91% of which appear only once. Sample: blood. These receptors were taken from a young man in good health.

CDR3 nucleotides: TGTGCCAGCTCACCTGGGGGGCTAGAGACCCAGTACTTC. As protein: CASSPGGLETQYF. The rearrangement links TRBV18 to TRBJ2-5, with D perhaps matching TRBD1 or TRBD2 (6 bases each). The CDR3 has 13 amino acids. V gave up 3 bases and J gave up 4 bases, with 9 bases separating them. In germline, CDR1 is KGHSH, CDR2 LQKENI. Based on the CDR3 plus reference TRBV18 and TRBJ2-5, the full variable domain is NAGVMQNPRHLVRRRGQEARLRCSPMKGHSHVYWYRQLPEEGLKFMVYLQKENIIDESGMPKERFSAEFPKEGPSILRIQQVVRGDSAAYFCASSPGGLETQYFGPGTRLLVL.

V and J are TRBV11-3 and TRBJ2-3; D unclear. CDR3 size: 13 residues. Deletions cut 2 bases from V and 2 bases from J, with 5 bases between. Germline V gene sequence: CDR1 SGHNT, CDR2 YENEEA. Here the CDR3 reads CASSLTTTDTQYF. The CDR3 DNA sequence: TGTGCCAGCAGCTTAACCACCACAGATACGCAGTATTTT.

A single count supports this clone. The rearrangement uses TRBV5-6 and TRBJ2-7; D may be TRBD1 or TRBD2 (5 bases each). The V end lost 0 bases, the J end lost 7 bases, and 20 bases lay between the germline ends. Germline V gene lookup returns CDR1 SGHDT and CDR2 YYEEEE. This CDR3 spans 16 amino acids. CDR3 in DNA: TGTGCCAGCAGCTTGGTAATCGGAACGGGGCTAGGGGAGCAGTACTTC. It specifies CASSLVIGTGLGEQYF.

The chain links TRBV7-8 to TRBJ2-3; D tentatively reads TRBD1 or TRBD2 (6 bases each). The V gene lost 6 bases and the J gene lost 5 bases, with 12 bases spanning the gap. This CDR3 has 13 amino acids. Germline-derived CDR1 and CDR2 are SGHVS and FQNEAQ. CDR3 in amino acids: CASRGGAGDTQYF. The CDR3 nucleotides read TGTGCCAGCAGGGGGGGCGCGGGAGATACGCAGTATTTT.

The chain uses TRBV10-3 and TRBJ2-7; TRBD1 matches 7 bases. Germline loops: CDR1 ENHRY, CDR2 SYGVKD. V was clipped by 3 bases and J by 0 bases; unmatched bases: 8. There are 16 residues in the CDR3. The CDR3 nucleotides are TGTGCCATCAGTGATTCGGGACAGTCCCGCTCCTACGAGCAGTACTTC. Translated, it gives CAISDSGQSRSYEQYF.

V gene TRBV30 combines with J gene TRBJ2-2; 8 positions match TRBD2. CDR3 length: 16 residues. CDR1 is GTSNPN, CDR2 SVGIG, per germline (reference sequence). V shed 0 bases and J 6 bases; nucleotides not matched to a gene: 9. CDR3 coding DNA: TGTGCCTGGAGTGTTAGAGCGGGGGCCCTCCCCGGGGAGCTGTTTTTT. Its protein product is CAWSVRAGALPGELFF.

This clone showed up just a few times. This rearrangement joins TRBV11-2 to TRBJ1-1; unclear D gene. With 6 bases removed from V and 4 bases from J, the gap between germline ends came to 9 bases. Germline CDR1 SGHAT, CDR2 FQNNGV. The CDR3 covers 12 residues. The CDR3 DNA reads as TGTGCCAGCAGATCCGGCAGCACTGAAGCTTTCTTT. Protein sequence: CASRSGSTEAFF.

The CDR3 is CASSLGTTYNEQFF. In DNA form, the CDR3 reads TGTGCCAGCAGTTTAGGGACTACCTACAATGAGCAGTTCTTC. The chain combines TRBV27 with TRBJ2-1, with 7 bases aligning to TRBD2. CDR1 and CDR2 (germline): MNHEY, SMNVEV (reference sequence). V lost 2 bases and J lost 2; bases outside the gene matches: 0. CDR3 length: 14 amino acids.

This rearrangement joins TRBV4-1 to TRBJ2-2, with 12 bases that match TRBD1. After removal of 2 bases from V and 6 bases from J, the junction contained 7 bases not matched to a gene. CDR3 length equals 17 residues. Germline values: CDR1 MGHRA, CDR2 YSYEKL. CDR3 region: CASSQSMGQGASGELFF. The CDR3, as DNA: TGCGCCAGCAGCCAATCTATGGGACAGGGGGCCTCCGGGGAGCTGTTTTTT.

This clone was observed at least ten times. This chain links TRBV2 with TRBJ2-1; the match to TRBD1 covers 8 bases. CDR1 and CDR2 from the germline V gene are SNHLY and FYNNEI. The trim removed 10 bases at V and 9 bases at J, leaving 17 bases unmatched. The CDR3 is made up of 15 amino acids. CDR3 in DNA: TGTGCCACCTCAGAGACGACAGGGGAAGGGAGTGAGCAGTTCTTC. This gives the protein CATSETTGEGSEQFF. The full variable domain, with the rest looked up from reference TRBV2 and TRBJ2-1, is EPEVTQTPSHQVTQMGQEVILRCVPISNHLYFYWYRQILGQKVEFLVSFYNNEISEKSEIFDDQFSVERPDGSNFTLKIRSTKLEDSAMYFCATSETTGEGSEQFFGPGTRLTVL.

The chain is built from TRBV5-1 and TRBJ1-1; D remains unclear. The CDR3 is made up of 12 amino acids. Trimming removed 3 bases at V and 3 bases at J, with 6 bases between. Looked up from germline, CDR1 is SGHRS and CDR2 is YFSETQ. This CDR3 reads CASSSKHTEAFF. DNA of the CDR3: TGCGCCAGCAGCTCTAAGCACACTGAAGCTTTCTTT.

The V call is TRBV19, the J call TRBJ1-5; no definite D call. The CDR3 contains 15 residues. CDR1 and CDR2 (germline): LNHDA, SQIVND (reference sequence). V lost 4 bases to trimming and J lost 2 bases, with 12 bases between them. The CDR3 DNA sequence: TGTGCCAGTAGTACAGACCTTGGCGGCAATCAGCCCCAGCATTTT. Translating it yields CASSTDLGGNQPQHF.